Below, 28 T cell receptor beta chains from the same sample are listed, as sequenced in a study of cytomegalovirus exposure and HLA in healthy donors (dated by TCRdb to the late 2010s). The library was produced with the immunoSEQ multiplex PCR assay. For the multiplex PCR, a mixture combining 60 forward primers for TCR Vbeta segments and 13 reverse primers for TCR Jbeta segments was used. Not all clones reach the TCRdb copy of this immuneACCESS table, which keeps in-frame sequences only. Checked studies attribute under half of the gap to unresolved V genes and leave the rest unexplained. The sample includes some 150,000 clones, with roughly two thirds observed a single time. Around 14% of the sample lies in the top ten. Sample: PBMCs. These receptors all stem from a human donor in good health.

This clone was seen a handful of times. The chain recombines TRBV4-1 with TRBJ2-3; 11 nucleotides line up with TRBD2. The V gene end was trimmed by 1 base and the J gene end by 3 bases; junction bases not matched to a gene: 12. This CDR3 is built from 19 residues. Germline V gives CDR1 MGHRA, CDR2 YSYEKL. Written as DNA, the CDR3 is TGCGCCAGCAGCCAAGGACTAGCGGGGCGGACCAGGAATACAGATACGCAGTATTTT. Protein: CASSQGLAGRTRNTDTQYF.

This clone is a singleton in its sample. The rearrangement links TRBV11-2 to TRBJ1-5, with D possibly TRBD1 on 5 matching bases. The CDR3 has 13 amino acids. The ends were cut back, 5 bases at V and 7 bases at J, with 12 bases in the middle. From germline, CDR1 is SGHAT and CDR2 FQNNGV. The DNA of the CDR3 is TGTGCCAGCAGCGTGGGGGGTAACCAGCCCCAGCATTTT. It translates to CASSVGGNQPQHF. The variable domain in full, completed from reference TRBV11-2 and TRBJ1-5, reads EAGVAQSPRYKIIEKRQSVAFWCNPISGHATLYWYQQILGQGPKLLIQFQNNGVVDDSQLPKDRFSAERLKGVDSTLKIQPAKLEDSAVYLCASSVGGNQPQHFGDGTRLSIL.

V usage is TRBV27 and J usage is TRBJ2-6; a possible D gene is TRBD1 (5 bases). Germline V gene data show CDR1 as MNHEY and CDR2 as SMNVEV (reference sequence). Trimming removed 3 bases from V and 0 bases from J, with 15 bases in between. This CDR3 has 18 residues. CDR3 coding DNA: TGTGCCAGCAGTTTTGGCCAGGGAAGAAACTCTGGGGCCAACGTCCTGACTTTC. Translating gives CASSFGQGRNSGANVLTF.

The chain links TRBV7-9 to TRBJ1-1, with a tentative D call TRBD1 (6 bases). CDR3 length: 16 residues. From germline, CDR1 is SEHNR and CDR2 FQNEAQ (reference sequence). Trimming pared 5 bases from V and 2 bases from J, leaving 18 bases between. DNA of the CDR3: TGTGCCAGCAGCCTCCCCAGGGGCCTACTTAACACTGAAGCTTTCTTT. Translating it yields CASSLPRGLLNTEAFF.

This clone was recorded once. V gene TRBV2 combines with J gene TRBJ2-2, with D uncertain. V was shortened by 7 bases and J by 6 bases, with 6 bases between the two germline ends. Germline assignment: CDR1 SNHLY and CDR2 FYNNEI. This CDR3 has 11 amino acids. DNA of the CDR3: TGTGCCAGCACCCGCGCCGGGGAGCTGTTTTTT. Amino acid sequence: CASTRAGELFF.

Concerning this clone: At one end, the junction sequence differs from germline, possibly due to a read error. The J gene is TRBJ2-7, the V gene TRBV7-9, with TRBD1 identical over 7 bases. The CDR3 covers 16 residues. Germline assignment: CDR1 SEHNR and CDR2 FQNEAQ (reference sequence). CDR3 DNA: TGTTCCAGCAGCTCTACCCCTGGACAGGTCTCCTACGAGCAGTACTTC. Its translation is CSSSSTPGQVSYEQYF.

The CDR3 here is CASSEGAGGQPQHF. The CDR3 nucleotides read TGTGCCAGCAGTGAAGGGGCCGGCGGGCAGCCCCAGCATTTT. The chain couples TRBV2 to TRBJ1-5; D not certain. Germline loops: CDR1 SNHLY, CDR2 FYNNEI. The CDR3 spans 14 residues. Trimming shortened V by 1 base and J by 7 bases, and 11 bases separated the two germline ends.

This chain joins TRBV29-1 and TRBJ1-5; D may be TRBD1 (5 bases). Germline V gene lookup returns CDR1 SQVTM and CDR2 ANQGSEA. The CDR3 extends over 13 amino acids. V lost 4 bases to trimming and J lost 7 bases, with 14 bases between them. CDR3 nucleotides: TGCAGCGTTGTCAGGGTGGTGGGGCAGCCCCAGCATTTT. It is translated as CSVVRVVGQPQHF. The full variable domain, its missing parts supplied by reference TRBV29-1 and TRBJ1-5, is SAVISQKPSRDICQRGTSLTIQCQVDSQVTMMFWYRQQPGQSLTLIATANQGSEATYESGFVIDKFPISRPNLTFSTLTVSNMSPEDSSIYLCSVVRVVGQPQHFGDGTRLSIL.

A few counts support this clone. The germline gene is not matched at one end of the junction; a read error may be the cause. The rearrangement uses TRBV7-7 and TRBJ2-7; D unresolved. The CDR3 has 13 amino acids. Germline CDR1 and CDR2: SSHAT and FNYEAQ (reference sequence). DNA for the CDR3: TGTGCTAGCAGCGAGAATTTGGCGGACGAGCAGTACTTC. Its protein product is CASSENLADEQYF.

This clone was detected a few times. The rearrangement links TRBV29-1 to TRBJ1-1, with D perhaps matching TRBD1 (6 bases). V lost 6 bases and J lost 0, with 17 bases in between. Looked up from germline, CDR1 is SQVTM and CDR2 is ANQGSEA. The CDR3 extends over 15 amino acids. The chain's CDR3 is CSVETGTSMNTEAFF. CDR3 DNA sequence: TGCAGCGTGGAAACCGGGACAAGTATGAACACTGAAGCTTTCTTT.

The V call is TRBV5-1, the J call TRBJ1-6; 9 nucleotides align to TRBD1. The CDR3 is 17 amino acids. The junction had 11 bases not matched to a gene; V was cut back by 6 bases and J by 4 bases. CDR1 and CDR2 from the germline V gene are SGHRS and YFSETQ. As DNA, the CDR3 is TGCGCCAGCAAGAGTGAAACCGGGACAGGGTATAATTCACCCCTCCACTTT. Residues: CASKSETGTGYNSPLHF.

This chain links TRBV10-3 with TRBJ2-1, with 14 positions matching TRBD2. V was clipped by 2 bases and J by 4 bases; unmatched bases: 7. Germline-derived CDR1 and CDR2 are ENHRY and SYGVKD. The CDR3 has 18 amino acids. Written as DNA, the CDR3 is TGTGCCATCAGTGAGGGGGGGACTAGCGGGGGAAATTACAATGAGCAGTTCTTC. Protein sequence: CAISEGGTSGGNYNEQFF.

The CDR3 nucleotides read TGCGCCAGCAGCCCGACAGGGACGTTAATCCAGCCCCAGCATTTT. Protein sequence: CASSPTGTLIQPQHF. This chain uses TRBV4-1 with TRBJ1-5; 7 nucleotides match TRBD1. This CDR3 is built from 15 residues. With 4 bases clipped from V and 7 bases from J, the junction kept 10 bases outside the gene matches. The germline V gene encodes CDR1 MGHRA and CDR2 YSYEKL.

This chain links TRBV29-1 with TRBJ1-1; possible D gene TRBD1, 6 bases. The V gene lost 5 bases and the J gene lost 4 bases, with 14 bases spanning the gap. This CDR3 is built from 13 residues. Germline loops: CDR1 SQVTM, CDR2 ANQGSEA. CDR3 amino acids: CSVQGRQTTEAFF. CDR3 nucleotide sequence: TGCAGCGTTCAGGGGCGTCAGACCACTGAAGCTTTCTTT. The full variable domain, in which reference TRBV29-1 and TRBJ1-1 provide the parts outside the CDR3, is SAVISQKPSRDICQRGTSLTIQCQVDSQVTMMFWYRQQPGQSLTLIATANQGSEATYESGFVIDKFPISRPNLTFSTLTVSNMSPEDSSIYLCSVQGRQTTEAFFGQGTRLTVV.

This clone has just a few counts. CDR3 in amino acids: CASSLAWDRGYEQYF. In DNA, the CDR3 is TGCGCCAGCAGCTTGGCCTGGGACAGGGGCTACGAGCAGTACTTC. This rearrangement joins TRBV5-1 to TRBJ2-7; 10 bases are shared with TRBD1. Germline CDR1 is SGHRS and CDR2 is YFSETQ. Trimming removed 0 bases from V and 3 bases from J; junction bases left unmatched: 3. The CDR3 is made up of 15 amino acids.

CDR3 sequence: CASSPPSSNEKLFF. As DNA, the CDR3 is TGTGCCAGCTCACCCCCCAGTTCAAATGAAAAACTGTTTTTT. The chain carries TRBV18 and TRBJ1-4; D not resolved. This CDR3 region has 14 residues. Trimming stripped 3 bases from V and 5 bases from J, with 10 bases between. Germline assignment: CDR1 KGHSH and CDR2 LQKENI.

The gene calls are TRBV19 and TRBJ2-2; 12 bases line up with TRBD2. Trimming at V came to 5 bases and at J to 7 bases, leaving 5 bases not matched to a gene. The germline V gene has CDR1 LNHDA and CDR2 SQIVND (reference sequence). This CDR3 contains 15 residues. The CDR3 DNA is TGTGCCAGTAGTTGGACTAGCGGGGACATCGGGGAGCTGTTTTTT. Amino acid sequence: CASSWTSGDIGELFF.

The rearrangement links TRBV6-1 to TRBJ2-7, with TRBD1 matching 9 bases. The length of the CDR3 is 15 residues. J lost 3 bases, V lost 1 base, and 4 bases had no gene match. The germline CDR1 and CDR2 sequences are MNHNS and SASEGT. This CDR3 reads CASSEEGQGGYEQYF. The CDR3 DNA is TGTGCCAGCAGTGAAGAGGGACAGGGAGGCTACGAGCAGTACTTC.

In DNA, the CDR3 is TGTGCCAGCAGCCTGACAGAAACTGGAAACACCATATATTTT. Translating it yields CASSLTETGNTIYF. The genes are TRBV5-4 and TRBJ1-3; D perhaps matches TRBD1 (5 bases). The ends were cut back, 4 bases at V and 2 bases at J, with 10 bases in the middle. The CDR3 has 14 residues. CDR1 is SGHNT and CDR2 is YYREEE in the germline V gene (reference sequence).

This clone was counted between two and nine times. The V gene is TRBV4-1, the J gene TRBJ1-3; D gene unclear. The length of the CDR3 is 15 residues. V was shortened by 0 bases and J by 0 bases, with 6 bases between the two germline ends. Germline V gene data show CDR1 as MGHRA and CDR2 as YSYEKL. The CDR3 is CASSQERGSGNTIYF. The DNA of the CDR3 is TGCGCCAGCAGCCAAGAACGGGGCTCTGGAAACACCATATATTTT.

The chain links TRBV11-2 to TRBJ2-3, with a weak D call TRBD2 (6 bases). This CDR3 contains 16 residues. V was clipped by 1 base and J by 0 bases, with 11 bases between them. From germline, CDR1 is SGHAT and CDR2 FQNNGV. The CDR3 DNA reads as TGTGCCAGCAGCTTAGGTCCGGGAGCTAGCACAGATACGCAGTATTTT. Amino acids: CASSLGPGASTDTQYF. The variable domain in full, completed from reference TRBV11-2 and TRBJ2-3, reads EAGVAQSPRYKIIEKRQSVAFWCNPISGHATLYWYQQILGQGPKLLIQFQNNGVVDDSQLPKDRFSAERLKGVDSTLKIQPAKLEDSAVYLCASSLGPGASTDTQYFGPGTRLTVL.

This clone was found a few times. The gene calls are TRBV29-1 and TRBJ2-7; D is possibly TRBD2 (6 bases). The V gene lost 7 bases and the J gene lost 0 bases, with 10 bases spanning the gap. CDR3 length: 12 residues. From germline, CDR1 is SQVTM and CDR2 ANQGSEA. The CDR3 sequence: CSAVTSSYEQYF. The CDR3 coding sequence is TGCAGCGCTGTGACTAGCTCCTACGAGCAGTACTTC.

Only a few counts were recorded for this clone. J is TRBJ2-1 and V is TRBV7-3; D may be TRBD2 (5 bases). Germline CDR1 reads SGHTA; CDR2 reads FQGTGA. V lost 2 bases to trimming and J lost 6 bases, with 14 bases between them. The CDR3 extends over 15 amino acids. This CDR3 is CASSLSRVLSNEQFF. CDR3 sequence (DNA): TGTGCCAGCAGCTTATCGAGGGTCCTCTCCAATGAGCAGTTCTTC.

In regard to this clone: The junction shows a germline mismatch at one end, possibly a read error. At the DNA level, this CDR3 is encoded by other sequences in the same sample as well. The CDR3 is CASSLTLAPGEQFF. The DNA of the CDR3 is TGTGCCAGCAGCTTGACGCTAGCCCCGGGTGAGCAGTTCTTC. The chain links TRBV5-1 to TRBJ2-1, with D perhaps TRBD2 (5 bases). The CDR3 loop spans 14 amino acids. Germline CDR1 and CDR2: SGHRS and YFSETQ.

This clone has a single count. V is TRBV30 and J is TRBJ2-5; TRBD2 matches at 8 bases. CDR3 length: 13 residues. Germline V gene sequence: CDR1 GTSNPN, CDR2 SVGIG (reference sequence). CDR3 sequence: CASDSGNQETQYF. The CDR3 nucleotides are TGTGCTTCGGATAGCGGGAACCAAGAGACCCAGTACTTC.

The chain carries TRBV6-5 and TRBJ2-7, with TRBD2 identical over 11 bases. The germline CDR1 and CDR2 sequences are MNHEY and SVGAGI. The V segment lost 0 bases and the J segment 5 bases; nucleotides outside the gene matches: 6. The CDR3 length is 16 residues. As DNA, the CDR3 is TGTGCCAGCAGTTACTCTACTAGCGGGGGACAGAACGAGCAGTACTTC. Its translation: CASSYSTSGGQNEQYF.

This rearrangement joins TRBV28 to TRBJ1-1, with 10 bases lining up with TRBD1. Germline CDR1 MDHEN, CDR2 SYDVKM. The CDR3 runs to 15 residues. V was clipped by 4 bases and J by 5 bases; unmatched bases: 7. CDR3 amino acids: CASSSPDRGGTEAFF. Here the CDR3 DNA reads TGTGCCAGCAGTTCCCCGGACAGGGGGGGGACTGAAGCTTTCTTT.

This clone was recorded a few times. This chain connects TRBV5-6 to TRBJ1-6; no clear D gene. Germline CDR1 is SGHDT and CDR2 is YYEEEE. CDR3 length: 14 amino acids. Trimming shortened V by 3 bases and J by 8 bases, and 12 bases separated the two germline ends. The CDR3, as DNA: TGTGCCAGCAGCTCCCCTAGTCGGTATTCACCCCTCCACTTT. It specifies CASSSPSRYSPLHF.